This T cell receptor (beta chain) was sequenced during a study of T cells in Graves' hyperthyroidism and ophthalmopathy. General study results and limits: In the blood, most expanded thyroid clonotypes above 0.001 appeared as well.

The germline V gene has CDR1 LGHNA and CDR2 YNFKEQ. V dropped 5 bases and J dropped 0; count of bases not matched to a gene: 6. This CDR3 contains 16 residues. It was RNA transcripts that yielded the amplified TCR beta CDR3 regions. When the TCR CDR3 underwent first-round RT-PCR, the HTBI primer set was used. MiXCR, run by TCRdb on the multiplex PCR reads, gives a single entry per CDR3 protein. The sample contains some 800,000 distinct CDR3 sequences, roughly 37% of which appear only once. As regards this clonotype: The antigen is not known.

The clonotype originates from a man aged 18 to 30 with Graves' hyperthyroidism. Sample: blood. The chain joins TRBV4-2 to TRBJ2-2; TRBD2 aligns across 7 bases. This chain's CDR3 is CASSKSGMANTGELFF. The CDR3 DNA is TGTGCCAGCAGCAAAAGCGGGATGGCGAACACCGGGGAGCTGTTTTTT.